The 30 T cell receptor beta chains reported below all come from one sample, sequenced in a study of blood T cell repertoires in COVID-19. Only in-frame clones appear in the TCRdb table, and some are missing; sequencing was by immunoSEQ multiplex PCR. This table has hundreds of thousands of clones, 70% to 90% appearing once. The sample was peripheral blood. Receptors were obtained from a woman in her 70s with COVID-19, enrolled during active disease.

This chain joins TRBV7-8 and TRBJ2-3; the D gene is possibly TRBD1 (7 bases). Deletions cut 0 bases from V and 3 bases from J, with 10 bases between. Germline-derived CDR1 and CDR2 are SGHVS and FQNEAQ. The length of the CDR3 is 15 residues. Here the CDR3 reads CASSLAGGQTDTQYF. The CDR3 region has the DNA TGTGCCAGCAGCTTAGCGGGGGGACAGACAGATACGCAGTATTTT.

The J gene is TRBJ1-5, the V gene TRBV15; unclear D gene. In germline, CDR1 is LNHNV, CDR2 YYDKDF (reference sequence). There are 15 residues in the CDR3. Trimming left V 0 bases short and J 0 bases short, with 6 bases between. Here the CDR3 reads CATSRDLGSNQPQHF. In DNA form, the CDR3 reads TGTGCCACCAGCAGAGATCTCGGTAGCAATCAGCCCCAGCATTTT.

The V gene is TRBV9, the J gene TRBJ2-3; D is uncertain. The CDR3 sequence is 12 residues long. With 2 bases removed from V and 2 bases from J, the gap between germline ends came to 3 bases. Germline values: CDR1 SGDLS, CDR2 YYNGEE. Written as DNA, the CDR3 is TGTGCCAGCAGCGTCGTCACAGATACGCAGTATTTT. Its protein product is CASSVVTDTQYF.

This clone was recorded only once. This chain joins TRBV27 and TRBJ2-1, with D tentatively TRBD2 (5 bases). With 6 bases removed from V and 8 bases from J, the gap between germline ends came to 17 bases. The CDR3 is made up of 14 amino acids. Per the germline V gene, CDR1 is MNHEY and CDR2 is SMNVEV (reference sequence). The CDR3 nucleotides read TGTGCCAGCAGGACTATCTATCACCCCCATGAGCAGTTCTTC. Protein sequence: CASRTIYHPHEQFF.

J is TRBJ2-3 and V is TRBV19, with D perhaps TRBD2 (5 bases). The length of the CDR3 is 15 residues. Trimming removed 6 bases at V and 2 bases at J, with 15 bases between. Germline V CDR1 and CDR2: LNHDA, SQIVND (reference sequence). The CDR3 sequence: CASRTMGEDTDTQYF. CDR3 sequence (DNA): TGTGCCAGTAGAACGATGGGAGAAGACACAGATACGCAGTATTTT.

The chain uses TRBV11-2 and TRBJ2-1; D is perhaps TRBD2 (6 bases). Germline CDR1 reads SGHAT; CDR2 reads FQNNGV. The V end was cut by 4 bases, the J end by 8 bases, with 12 bases between. CDR3 size: 13 residues. The CDR3 bases are TGTGCCAGCAGCTCTTGGGGGGTGGATGAGCAGTTCTTC. It codes for CASSSWGVDEQFF.

This clone was seen only once. The J gene is TRBJ1-3, the V gene TRBV6-5; no clear D. The CDR3 sequence is 15 residues long. Trimming shortened V by 10 bases and J by 8 bases, and 24 bases separated the two germline ends. Germline values: CDR1 MNHEY, CDR2 SVGAGI. CDR3 residues: CATSTFPLGLDTIYF. In DNA form, the CDR3 reads TGTGCCACCAGCACATTCCCCCTCGGGTTAGACACCATATATTTT.

The chain links TRBV28 to TRBJ1-1, with 8 bases matching TRBD1. Trimming took 6 bases from V and 10 from J; bases not matched to a gene: 19. Germline V lookup: CDR1 MDHEN, CDR2 SYDVKM. The length of the CDR3 is 16 residues. The DNA of the CDR3 is TGTGCCAGCAGCCTCTTCGGACAGGGCGCGAACGAGGTAGCTTTCTTT. Its translation: CASSLFGQGANEVAFF.

This rearrangement joins TRBV11-1 to TRBJ1-5; D uncertain. V lost 1 base and J lost 5, with 6 bases in between. The germline gives CDR1 SGHAT, CDR2 FQDESV (reference sequence). The CDR3 contains 13 residues. The CDR3 sequence: CASSLDRDQPQHF. The CDR3 nucleotides read TGTGCCAGCAGCTTAGATCGGGATCAGCCCCAGCATTTT.

V gene TRBV27 combines with J gene TRBJ1-2; 11 nucleotides line up with TRBD1. CDR3 size: 16 residues. The J segment lost 4 bases and the V segment lost 7 bases, leaving 11 bases of the junction unmatched. Germline CDR1 and CDR2: MNHEY and SMNVEV (reference sequence). The DNA for the CDR3 is TGTGCCAGCACAAACCCCGGGACAGGGGGTCTCTATGGCTACACCTTC. Its protein is CASTNPGTGGLYGYTF.

This clone has only a few counts. V usage is TRBV2 and J usage is TRBJ2-7; 8 bases map to TRBD2. Germline CDR1 and CDR2: SNHLY and FYNNEI. The CDR3 has 13 amino acids. Trimming cost V 5 bases and J 3 bases; bases outside gene matches: 3. DNA of the CDR3: TGTGCCAGCAGTCGGGAGGGGGGCTACGAGCAGTACTTC. It codes for CASSREGGYEQYF.

V gene TRBV6-1 combines with J gene TRBJ2-3, with TRBD2 as a possible D gene (7 bases). The CDR3 is 16 amino acids. CDR1 and CDR2 from the germline V gene are MNHNS and SASEGT. V gave up 1 base and J gave up 5 bases, with 16 bases separating them. The CDR3 DNA sequence: TGTGCCAGCAGTGAAGGTCCGGGGGGCCCCCTAGATACGCAGTATTTT. It is translated as CASSEGPGGPLDTQYF.

This chain connects TRBV9 to TRBJ1-1; the match to TRBD1 covers 11 bases. CDR3 length: 16 amino acids. Germline-derived CDR1 and CDR2 are SGDLS and YYNGEE. Trimming at V came to 2 bases and at J to 2 bases, leaving 5 bases not matched to a gene. DNA for the CDR3: TGTGCCAGCAGCGTGGGGACAGGGGGTGGTAACACTGAAGCTTTCTTT. Translated: CASSVGTGGGNTEAFF.

This chain joins TRBV9 and TRBJ2-2, with TRBD1 identical over 8 bases. The germline gives CDR1 SGDLS, CDR2 YYNGEE. J was trimmed by 6 bases and V by 4 bases; bases with no gene match: 8. This CDR3 region has 15 residues. CDR3 sequence (DNA): TGTGCCAGCAGCTCAGGGGGCCAGGGGGCCGGGGAGCTGTTTTTT. Translated: CASSSGGQGAGELFF. Full variable domain (outside the CDR3, taken from reference TRBV9 and TRBJ2-2): DSGVTQTPKHLITATGQRVTLRCSPRSGDLSVYWYQQSLDQGLQFLIQYYNGEERAKGNILERFSAQQFPDLHSELNLSSLELGDSALYFCASSSGGQGAGELFFGEGSRLTVL.

This clone was counted once. This rearrangement joins TRBV18 to TRBJ2-5, with D perhaps matching TRBD1 (5 bases). Trimming stripped 3 bases from V and 4 bases from J, with 12 bases between. Germline V gene lookup returns CDR1 KGHSH and CDR2 LQKENI. The CDR3 sequence is 14 residues long. CDR3 amino acids: CASSPGHLRETQYF. The DNA of the CDR3 is TGTGCCAGCTCACCGGGGCACCTCAGAGAGACCCAGTACTTC.

This chain uses TRBV5-1 with TRBJ2-1; D ambiguous. Germline assignment: CDR1 SGHRS and CDR2 YFSETQ. With 3 bases removed from V and 10 bases from J, the gap between germline ends came to 8 bases. The CDR3 totals 11 residues. CDR3 sequence (DNA): TGCGCCAGCAGCTCCTCCAGGGAGCAGTTCTTC. Translated: CASSSSREQFF.

V is TRBV28 and J is TRBJ1-6, with no clear D. CDR1 is MDHEN, CDR2 SYDVKM, per germline. The CDR3 extends over 15 amino acids. The V gene lost 4 bases and the J gene lost 0 bases, with 7 bases spanning the gap. CDR3 DNA: TGTGCCAGCAGTTCCGGTGGCTCCTATAATTCACCCCTCCACTTT. Translation: CASSSGGSYNSPLHF.

The V gene is TRBV24-1, the J gene TRBJ2-5, with 8 bases fitting TRBD2. Germline V gene data show CDR1 as KGHDR and CDR2 as SFDVKD. The V gene end was trimmed by 2 bases and the J gene end by 4 bases; junction bases not matched to a gene: 14. The CDR3 runs 18 residues. The CDR3 loop reads CATSDSRTGGAHRETQYF. The CDR3 DNA sequence: TGTGCCACCAGTGATTCCCGGACCGGGGGGGCACACCGAGAGACCCAGTACTTC.

The rearrangement uses TRBV9 and TRBJ1-2; D not resolved. The germline V gene has CDR1 SGDLS and CDR2 YYNGEE. The germline V and J ends were trimmed by 0 bases and 4 bases, with 13 bases remaining between them. This CDR3 has 15 amino acids. The CDR3 nucleotides read TGTGCCAGCAGCGTAGACGGAACAGCCCGCTATGGCTACACCTTC. Its translation: CASSVDGTARYGYTF.

This clone was counted a few times. J is TRBJ2-2 and V is TRBV24-1; no definite D call. The CDR3 length is 15 residues. Trimming removed 5 bases at V and 0 bases at J, with 9 bases between. CDR1 and CDR2 (germline): KGHDR, SFDVKD. CDR3 in amino acids: CATSGGGANTGELFF. In nucleotides, the CDR3 is TGTGCCACCAGTGGAGGCGGAGCGAACACCGGGGAGCTGTTTTTT.

The chain combines TRBV18 with TRBJ1-1; D is unresolved. This CDR3 spans 13 amino acids. The germline V gene encodes CDR1 KGHSH and CDR2 LQKENI. Between the trimmed V and J ends, which lost 3 bases and 1 base, there was a span of 6 bases. The CDR3 DNA reads as TGTGCCAGCTCACCGGACTGGAACACTGAAGCTTTCTTT. As protein: CASSPDWNTEAFF.

The chain is built from TRBV20-1 and TRBJ2-7; the match to TRBD2 covers 8 bases. Germline V CDR1 and CDR2: DFQATT, SNEGSKA (reference sequence). V lost 3 bases and J lost 5; bases outside the gene matches: 6. This CDR3 spans 13 amino acids. DNA of the CDR3: TGCAGTGCTAGTACGGGGGGGACTAACGAGCAGTACTTC. Encoded protein: CSASTGGTNEQYF.

With regard to this clone: The junction departs from the called germline gene at one end, perhaps through a read error. The CDR3 region has the DNA TGTGCCAGCAGCTACTCTGCGGGGGGACAAGAGACCCAGTACTTC. Translated, it gives CASSYSAGGQETQYF. The gene calls are TRBV6-6 and TRBJ2-5, with 8 bases aligning to TRBD2. The CDR3 contains 15 residues. The germline V gene has CDR1 MNHNY and CDR2 SVGAGI (reference sequence).

This rearrangement joins TRBV18 to TRBJ2-3, with 8 positions matching TRBD2. This CDR3 has 15 residues. V gave up 1 base and J gave up 3 bases; unmatched junction bases: 3. CDR1 is KGHSH and CDR2 is LQKENI in the germline V gene. Written as DNA, the CDR3 is TGTGCCAGCTCACCACAACGGGGGGGGACAGATACGCAGTATTTT. As protein: CASSPQRGGTDTQYF.

The V gene is TRBV18, the J gene TRBJ1-5; the D gene is possibly TRBD1 (5 bases). The length of the CDR3 is 15 residues. V was trimmed by 0 bases and J by 7 bases, leaving 13 bases between them. Per germline, CDR1 KGHSH and CDR2 LQKENI. The CDR3 sequence: CASSPPGQGGQPQHF. The CDR3 DNA reads TGTGCCAGCTCACCACCGGGGCAGGGAGGACAGCCCCAGCATTTT.

This chain connects TRBV15 to TRBJ1-5; TRBD1 might be the D (5 bases). From germline, CDR1 is LNHNV and CDR2 YYDKDF (reference sequence). The V end was cut by 5 bases, the J end by 0 bases, with 17 bases between. The CDR3 length is 17 residues. CDR3 loop: CATSLQALFYSNQPQHF. For the CDR3, the DNA is TGTGCCACCAGCTTACAGGCTCTTTTTTATAGCAATCAGCCCCAGCATTTT.

A few counts support this clone. The genes are TRBV28 and TRBJ2-7; D is perhaps TRBD2 (5 bases). Germline V gene data show CDR1 as MDHEN and CDR2 as SYDVKM. Trimming took 3 bases from V and 3 from J, leaving 12 bases between them. The CDR3 extends over 14 amino acids. CDR3 in DNA: TGTGCCAGCAGTTTCACGGGGTTAGTCTACGAGCAGTACTTC. Its translation: CASSFTGLVYEQYF.

The chain uses TRBV7-6 and TRBJ1-1; 9 bases agree with TRBD1. This CDR3 is built from 16 residues. CDR1 SGHVS and CDR2 FNYEAQ come from the germline V gene. J was trimmed by 2 bases and V by 6 bases; bases with no gene match: 10. The CDR3 sequence is CASRFPGQGLNTEAFF. The CDR3 DNA reads as TGTGCCAGCAGGTTCCCGGGACAGGGTCTCAACACTGAAGCTTTCTTT.

CDR3 in amino acids: CASSYSSTGGNYEQYF. Here the CDR3 DNA reads TGTGCCAGCAGTTACTCGTCGACAGGGGGTAACTACGAGCAGTACTTC. V usage is TRBV6-5 and J usage is TRBJ2-7; 9 nucleotides agree with TRBD1. Trimming removed 0 bases from V and 3 bases from J; junction bases left unmatched: 6. Germline V gives CDR1 MNHEY, CDR2 SVGAGI. CDR3 length: 16 amino acids.

V and J are TRBV5-1 and TRBJ2-7, with TRBD1 matching 7 bases. Germline V CDR1 and CDR2: SGHRS, YFSETQ. The CDR3 has 14 residues. With 3 bases clipped from V and 2 bases from J, the junction kept 5 bases outside the gene matches. The CDR3 loop reads CASSSRQGPYEQYF. The DNA of the CDR3 is TGCGCCAGCAGCTCTAGACAGGGCCCCTACGAGCAGTACTTC.